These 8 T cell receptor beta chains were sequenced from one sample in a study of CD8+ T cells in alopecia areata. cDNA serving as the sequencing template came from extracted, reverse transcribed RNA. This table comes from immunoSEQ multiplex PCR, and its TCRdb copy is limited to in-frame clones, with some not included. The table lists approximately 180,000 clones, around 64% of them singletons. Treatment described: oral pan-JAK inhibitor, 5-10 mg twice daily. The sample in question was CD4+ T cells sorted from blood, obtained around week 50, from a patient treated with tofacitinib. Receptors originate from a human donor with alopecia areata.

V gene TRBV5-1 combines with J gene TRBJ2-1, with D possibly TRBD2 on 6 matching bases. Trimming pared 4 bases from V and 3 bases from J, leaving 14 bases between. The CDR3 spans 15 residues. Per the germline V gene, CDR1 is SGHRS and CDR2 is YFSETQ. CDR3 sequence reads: CASSPGTPNYNEQFF. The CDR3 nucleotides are TGCGCCAGCAGCCCAGGGACTCCCAACTACAATGAGCAGTTCTTC.

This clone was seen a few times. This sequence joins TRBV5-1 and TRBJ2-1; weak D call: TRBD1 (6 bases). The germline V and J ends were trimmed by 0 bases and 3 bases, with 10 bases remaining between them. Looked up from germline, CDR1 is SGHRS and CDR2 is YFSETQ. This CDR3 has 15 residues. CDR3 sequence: CASSLDTGIYNEQFF. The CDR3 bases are TGCGCCAGCAGCTTGGATACAGGGATCTACAATGAGCAGTTCTTC.

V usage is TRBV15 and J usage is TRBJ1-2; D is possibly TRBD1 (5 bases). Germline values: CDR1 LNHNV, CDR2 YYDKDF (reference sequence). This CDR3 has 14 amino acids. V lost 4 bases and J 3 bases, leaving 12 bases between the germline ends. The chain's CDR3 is CATSKGTRDYGYTF. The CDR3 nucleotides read TGTGCCACCAGCAAAGGGACCCGAGACTATGGCTACACCTTC.

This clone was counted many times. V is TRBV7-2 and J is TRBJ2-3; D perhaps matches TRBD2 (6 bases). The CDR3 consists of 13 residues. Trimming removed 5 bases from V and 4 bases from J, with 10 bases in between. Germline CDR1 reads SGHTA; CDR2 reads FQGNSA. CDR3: CASSRLVADTQYF. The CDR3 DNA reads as TGTGCCAGCAGCCGACTAGTGGCAGATACGCAGTATTTT.

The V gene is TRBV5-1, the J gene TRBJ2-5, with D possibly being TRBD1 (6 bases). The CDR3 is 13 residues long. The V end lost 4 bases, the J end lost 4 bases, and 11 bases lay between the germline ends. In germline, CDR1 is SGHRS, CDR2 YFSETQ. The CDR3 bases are TGCGCCAGCAGCCCCACAGGGCGAGAGACCCAGTACTTC. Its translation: CASSPTGRETQYF.

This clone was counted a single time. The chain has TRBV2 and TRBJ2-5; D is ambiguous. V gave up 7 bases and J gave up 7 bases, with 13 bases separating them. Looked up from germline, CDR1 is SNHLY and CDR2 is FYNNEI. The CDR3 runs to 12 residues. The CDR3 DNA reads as TGTGCCAGCACTAAAGGGTCAGGGACCCAGTACTTC. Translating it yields CASTKGSGTQYF.

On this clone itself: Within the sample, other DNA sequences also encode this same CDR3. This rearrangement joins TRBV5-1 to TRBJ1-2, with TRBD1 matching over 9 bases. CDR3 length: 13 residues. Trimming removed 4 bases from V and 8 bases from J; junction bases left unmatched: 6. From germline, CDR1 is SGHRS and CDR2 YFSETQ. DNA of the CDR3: TGCGCCAGCAGCCCGGGACAGGGTGGAGGCTACACCTTC. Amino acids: CASSPGQGGGYTF.

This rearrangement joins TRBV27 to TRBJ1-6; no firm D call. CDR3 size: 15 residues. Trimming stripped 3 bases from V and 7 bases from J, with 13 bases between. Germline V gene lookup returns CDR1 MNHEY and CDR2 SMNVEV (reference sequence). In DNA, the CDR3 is TGTGCCAGCAGTTTTTACGAATATGGGAATTCACCCCTCCACTTT. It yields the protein CASSFYEYGNSPLHF.